The subject of this entry is one TCR beta chain. Antigen specificity is unknown. Healthy individuals of Caucasian origin from Russia, aged roughly 6 to 100, served as donors. The authors extracted at least 5 micrograms of total RNA per sample. The CDR3 sequence is 15 residues long. Germline lookup yields CDR1 MDHEN and CDR2 SYDVKM. V lost 5 bases, J lost 10 bases, and 21 bases lay in between. Sample-barcoded 5' priming and a J-beta primer mix drove a second PCR of roughly 7 to 11 cycles. TCRdb passed the 5' RACE reads through MiXCR, listing each CDR3 protein once. The data show about 1 million distinct CDR3 sequences, 40% to 45% seen once. The data were taken from a study of blood T cells in healthy people across ages. Findings of the study overall: Measured against age, TCR beta diversity per million T cells decreased in a roughly linear manner. Underestimates were what the diversity estimates from one million T cells were considered to be.

The chain is built from TRBV28 and TRBJ2-1, with a possible D match to TRBD1 (6 bases). This receptor was taken from a woman aged 55-69 years in good health. The sequenced sample consisted of blood. CDR3 coding DNA: TGTGCCAGCAGTCCGTCCCAGGGGCCTTCAGGGGAGCAGTTCTTC. Translation: CASSPSQGPSGEQFF.